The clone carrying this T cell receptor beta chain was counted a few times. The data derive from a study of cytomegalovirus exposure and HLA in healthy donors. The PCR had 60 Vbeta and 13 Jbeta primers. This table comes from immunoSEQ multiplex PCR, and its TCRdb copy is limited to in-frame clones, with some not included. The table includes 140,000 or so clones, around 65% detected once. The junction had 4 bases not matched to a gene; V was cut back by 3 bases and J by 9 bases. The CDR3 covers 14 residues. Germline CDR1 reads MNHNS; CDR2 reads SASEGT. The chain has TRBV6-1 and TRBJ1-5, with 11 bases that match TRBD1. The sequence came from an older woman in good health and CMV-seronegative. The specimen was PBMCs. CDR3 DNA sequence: TGTGCCAGCAGTGAGGGACAGGGGGATTGGCCCCAGCATTTT. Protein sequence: CASSEGQGDWPQHF.